These 9 T cell receptor beta chains were all obtained from the same sample, sequenced in a study of graft-versus-host responses after intestinal transplantation. Method: immunoSEQ multiplex PCR; TCRdb's copy keeps in-frame clones and lacks some. The table lists 75,000 to 100,000 clones, approximately 92% of them singletons, with around 15% in the top ten. Here the sequenced sample was PBMCs, taken around 450 days after intestinal transplant. The receptors were gathered from a human patient who received an intestinal transplant, so some T cells may come from the graft donor.

The CDR3 protein is CASSLEGPGTDTQYF. DNA for the CDR3: TGCGCCAGCAGCTTGGAAGGACCGGGCACAGATACGCAGTATTTT. The chain has TRBV5-1 and TRBJ2-3; D not resolved. Looked up from germline, CDR1 is SGHRS and CDR2 is YFSETQ. Trimming left V 0 bases short and J 1 base short, with 9 bases between. The CDR3 has 15 amino acids.

V and J are TRBV4-2 and TRBJ2-1, with TRBD2 matching over 9 bases. V was clipped by 5 bases and J by 0 bases; unmatched bases: 2. Germline CDR1 LGHNA, CDR2 YNFKEQ. The CDR3 contains 15 residues. Here the CDR3 DNA reads TGTGCCAGCAGCGTAGCGGGGGACTCCTACAATGAGCAGTTCTTC. Its protein is CASSVAGDSYNEQFF.

This chain uses TRBV11-2 with TRBJ1-2; D unclear. From germline, CDR1 is SGHAT and CDR2 FQNNGV. Trimming stripped 5 bases from V and 6 bases from J, with 13 bases between. The CDR3 contains 13 residues. The CDR3 DNA sequence: TGTGCCAGCAGCCCTATAGGCTTGGATGGCTACACCTTC. It specifies CASSPIGLDGYTF. Full variable domain (rest looked up from reference TRBV11-2 and TRBJ1-2): EAGVAQSPRYKIIEKRQSVAFWCNPISGHATLYWYQQILGQGPKLLIQFQNNGVVDDSQLPKDRFSAERLKGVDSTLKIQPAKLEDSAVYLCASSPIGLDGYTFGSGTRLTVV.

This clone occurred once. This chain uses TRBV9 with TRBJ2-7; TRBD1 matches 11 bases. In germline, CDR1 is SGDLS, CDR2 YYNGEE. This CDR3 region has 15 residues. Germline trimming cut 0 bases from V and 3 bases from J; bases unmatched to any gene: 2. The CDR3 sequence: CASSVGTGGFYEQYF. The CDR3 coding sequence is TGTGCCAGCAGCGTAGGGACAGGGGGCTTCTACGAGCAGTACTTC.

The chain carries TRBV6-1 and TRBJ1-4, with TRBD1 as a possible D gene (5 bases). Germline assignment: CDR1 MNHNS and CDR2 SASEGT. The CDR3 is 14 residues long. Deletions cut 2 bases from V and 3 bases from J, with 7 bases between. In nucleotides, the CDR3 is TGTGCCAGCAGTGAACGGGGGTCTAATGAAAAACTGTTTTTT. Residues: CASSERGSNEKLFF.

The V and J genes are TRBV11-2 and TRBJ2-7, with D perhaps TRBD2 (5 bases). Trimming took off 5 bases at V and 3 bases at J, with 11 bases between the two ends. The CDR3 is made up of 13 amino acids. Germline V gene data show CDR1 as SGHAT and CDR2 as FQNNGV. The CDR3 coding sequence is TGTGCCAGCAGCGGAGGAGCGAACTACGAGCAGTACTTC. It codes for CASSGGANYEQYF.

This clone occurred a few times. The J gene is TRBJ1-5, the V gene TRBV6-1; weak D call: TRBD1 (6 bases). V lost 7 bases to trimming and J lost 3 bases, with 13 bases between them. Germline V gene data show CDR1 as MNHNS and CDR2 as SASEGT. The CDR3 has 14 amino acids. The CDR3 nucleotides are TGTGCCAGCATCGGCAGGGGTATCAATCAGCCCCAGCATTTT. This sequence encodes CASIGRGINQPQHF.

The chain combines TRBV5-1 with TRBJ2-5; unclear D gene. CDR3 length: 12 residues. Germline CDR1 SGHRS, CDR2 YFSETQ. Trimming took off 4 bases at V and 2 bases at J, with 6 bases between the two ends. In nucleotides, the CDR3 is TGCGCCAGCAGCGCTAATCAAGAGACCCAGTACTTC. Its protein product is CASSANQETQYF.

The chain links TRBV6-5 to TRBJ2-1; 7 bases are a match to TRBD2. Germline V gives CDR1 MNHEY, CDR2 SVGAGI. V lost 2 bases, J lost 4 bases, and 5 bases stayed unmatched. The CDR3 is 15 residues long. The CDR3 DNA follows: TGTGCCAGCAGTTACCAGCCGGGGGGTTACAATGAGCAGTTCTTC. It yields the protein CASSYQPGGYNEQFF.